The 13 T cell receptor beta chains below all came from one sample that was sequenced in a study of cytomegalovirus exposure and HLA in healthy donors. PCR involved 60 Vbeta and 13 Jbeta primers. Using immunoSEQ multiplex PCR, the repertoire was profiled, and TCRdb retains in-frame clones only, with some absent. This table holds some 50,000 clones, 72% found once. The sample was PBMCs. The source of these receptors is a man younger than 40 in good health and CMV-seronegative.

This clone has more than one count but fewer than ten. The chain recombines TRBV30 with TRBJ2-5; no clear D. Germline CDR1 GTSNPN, CDR2 SVGIG (reference sequence). Deletions cut 8 bases from V and 3 bases from J, with 31 bases between. The CDR3 consists of 18 residues. The CDR3 protein is CALKPKTPRVVVEETQYF. The CDR3 DNA reads as TGTGCCCTGAAACCCAAAACGCCACGGGTAGTTGTAGAAGAGACCCAGTACTTC.

This clone was counted between two and nine times. The chain carries TRBV30 and TRBJ2-3; no definite D call. The V and J ends lost 3 bases and 6 bases respectively, with 10 bases between them. In germline, CDR1 is GTSNPN, CDR2 SVGIG (reference sequence). CDR3 size: 12 residues. The DNA for the CDR3 is TGTGCCTGGAGGCGATCATGGGATACGCAGTATTTT. Its protein product is CAWRRSWDTQYF.

CDR3 nucleotide sequence: TGTGCCAGCAGCTCCCACAGGGGGCCCGGTGTACAGCCCCAGCATTTT. Protein product: CASSSHRGPGVQPQHF. The chain carries TRBV7-2 and TRBJ1-5; 9 bases map to TRBD1. Germline V CDR1 and CDR2: SGHTA, FQGNSA. The CDR3 is made up of 16 amino acids. The junction had 11 bases not matched to a gene; V was cut back by 4 bases and J by 7 bases.

This sequence joins TRBV7-6 and TRBJ1-4, with 7 nucleotides matching TRBD1. Trimming cost V 5 bases and J 8 bases; bases outside gene matches: 8. Germline-derived CDR1 and CDR2 are SGHVS and FNYEAQ. This CDR3 comprises 14 residues. CDR3 region: CASSLGGTVEKLFF. The CDR3 coding sequence is TGTGCCAGCAGCCTAGGGGGGACAGTCGAAAAACTGTTTTTT. Combining the CDR3 with reference TRBV7-6 and TRBJ1-4 gives the whole variable domain GAGVSQSPRYKVTKRGQDVALRCDPISGHVSLYWYRQALGQGPEFLTYFNYEAQQDKSGLPNDRFSAERPEGSISTLTIQRTEQRDSAMYRCASSLGGTVEKLFFGSGTQLSVL.

The gene calls are TRBV2 and TRBJ2-6, with 13 bases matching TRBD2. CDR3 length equals 20 residues. Per germline, CDR1 SNHLY and CDR2 FYNNEI. Unmatched junction bases numbered 7, after V lost 0 bases and J lost 2 bases. The CDR3 DNA is TGTGCCAGCAGTGAAGCCTGGTGGACTAGCGGGAGCGCTGGGGCCAACGTCCTGACTTTC. The encoded protein is CASSEAWWTSGSAGANVLTF.

This chain links TRBV7-6 with TRBJ2-7; D possibly corresponds to TRBD1 (6 bases). Trimming removed 1 base at V and 3 bases at J, with 13 bases between. Per germline, CDR1 SGHVS and CDR2 FNYEAQ. The CDR3 has 15 amino acids. DNA for the CDR3: TGTGCCAGCAGCTTAGTTGCAGGGGAAGGCTACGAGCAGTACTTC. This gives the protein CASSLVAGEGYEQYF.

This rearrangement joins TRBV30 to TRBJ1-6; 8 nucleotides agree with TRBD1. V trimming: 1 base; J trimming: 7 bases; junction bases outside the gene matches: 12. The CDR3 has 17 amino acids. The germline gives CDR1 GTSNPN, CDR2 SVGIG (reference sequence). The chain's CDR3 is CAWSARQGPGANSPLHF. The CDR3 region has the DNA TGTGCCTGGAGTGCTCGACAGGGGCCCGGCGCAAATTCACCCCTCCACTTT.

This clone has just one count. The V call is TRBV11-2, the J call TRBJ2-3; 9 positions match TRBD2. The CDR3 contains 17 residues. With V trimmed by 5 bases and J by 2 bases, 11 bases remained unmatched. Germline assignment: CDR1 SGHAT and CDR2 FQNNGV. CDR3 protein: CASSLVGAGGVTDTQYF. The CDR3 DNA follows: TGTGCCAGCAGCCTCGTGGGAGCGGGAGGAGTCACAGATACGCAGTATTTT.

The genes are TRBV2 and TRBJ2-2; TRBD2 matches at 10 bases. The CDR3 covers 15 residues. Trimming cost V 8 bases and J 6 bases; bases outside gene matches: 9. Germline CDR1 reads SNHLY; CDR2 reads FYNNEI. The CDR3 loop reads CASVRAGGPAGELFF. In DNA, the CDR3 is TGTGCCAGCGTTAGAGCGGGAGGGCCCGCCGGGGAGCTGTTTTTT.

There are a few counts of this clone. The V and J genes are TRBV4-2 and TRBJ2-2; D is uncertain. The CDR3 is made up of 16 amino acids. Deletions cut 1 base from V and 4 bases from J, with 13 bases between. The germline CDR1 and CDR2 sequences are LGHNA and YNFKEQ. The CDR3 DNA reads as TGTGCCAGCAGCCAAGTCGGTACTATAGGCACCGGGGAGCTGTTTTTT. Its protein is CASSQVGTIGTGELFF.

In its sample, this clone was seen a few times. A read error is likely, as this CDR3 ends without the conserved phenylalanine or tryptophan. The DNA is omitted, as the CDR3 cannot be located on it reliably, and the CDR3 follows TCRdb's listing. The rearrangement joins TRBV6-1 to TRBJ1-1; TRBD1, the table's D call, was not compared with the DNA. The germline CDR1 and CDR2 sequences are MNHNS and SASEGT. From its first to its last residue, the CDR3 has 15 amino acids. The CDR3 is CASRPLTALNTEALV.

The DNA of the CDR3 is TGTGCCAGCAGCTTATTACAGGGGGCGCCGAAAGAGACCCAGTACTTC. Translating gives CASSLLQGAPKETQYF. The gene calls are TRBV7-9 and TRBJ2-5; TRBD1 matches at 9 bases. V trimming: 2 bases; J trimming: 3 bases; junction bases outside the gene matches: 7. The CDR3 extends over 16 amino acids. Germline V lookup: CDR1 SEHNR, CDR2 FQNEAQ (reference sequence).

This clone appeared a single time. V gene TRBV2 combines with J gene TRBJ2-7; 10 positions agree with TRBD1. Germline assignment: CDR1 SNHLY and CDR2 FYNNEI. The CDR3 extends over 13 amino acids. V gave up 6 bases and J gave up 3 bases; unmatched junction bases: 2. CDR3 sequence: CASRDRGVYEQYF. The DNA for the CDR3 is TGTGCCAGCAGGGACAGGGGGGTCTACGAGCAGTACTTC.